This TCR beta chain was recorded in a study of T cell responses to AZD1222 COVID-19 vaccine. Overall study results and limits: Compared with day 0, the breadth and depth of the Spike-specific TCR repertoire rose significantly after two doses of AZD1222. Most donors were white British, females outnumbered males, and clonal diversity was possibly underestimated. Repertoire sampling happened only post peak T cell response.

This CDR3 contains 13 residues. CDR1 is SGHTA and CDR2 is FQGTGA in the germline V gene. Trimming cost V 0 bases and J 4 bases, with 4 bases left between them. Method: immunoSEQ multiplex PCR; TCRdb's copy keeps in-frame clones and lacks some. This sample has 150,000 to 200,000 clones, with 94% found just once. Of note for this clone: What it binds is unknown.

The chain joins TRBV7-3 to TRBJ1-5; D unresolved. This receptor was identified in an adult who received the AZD1222 COVID-19 vaccine. Sample: peripheral blood, taken 28 days after the second AZD1222 dose. The CDR3 nucleotides read TGTGCCAGCAGCTTAACAGGGAATCAGCCCCAGCATTTT. Its protein is CASSLTGNQPQHF.